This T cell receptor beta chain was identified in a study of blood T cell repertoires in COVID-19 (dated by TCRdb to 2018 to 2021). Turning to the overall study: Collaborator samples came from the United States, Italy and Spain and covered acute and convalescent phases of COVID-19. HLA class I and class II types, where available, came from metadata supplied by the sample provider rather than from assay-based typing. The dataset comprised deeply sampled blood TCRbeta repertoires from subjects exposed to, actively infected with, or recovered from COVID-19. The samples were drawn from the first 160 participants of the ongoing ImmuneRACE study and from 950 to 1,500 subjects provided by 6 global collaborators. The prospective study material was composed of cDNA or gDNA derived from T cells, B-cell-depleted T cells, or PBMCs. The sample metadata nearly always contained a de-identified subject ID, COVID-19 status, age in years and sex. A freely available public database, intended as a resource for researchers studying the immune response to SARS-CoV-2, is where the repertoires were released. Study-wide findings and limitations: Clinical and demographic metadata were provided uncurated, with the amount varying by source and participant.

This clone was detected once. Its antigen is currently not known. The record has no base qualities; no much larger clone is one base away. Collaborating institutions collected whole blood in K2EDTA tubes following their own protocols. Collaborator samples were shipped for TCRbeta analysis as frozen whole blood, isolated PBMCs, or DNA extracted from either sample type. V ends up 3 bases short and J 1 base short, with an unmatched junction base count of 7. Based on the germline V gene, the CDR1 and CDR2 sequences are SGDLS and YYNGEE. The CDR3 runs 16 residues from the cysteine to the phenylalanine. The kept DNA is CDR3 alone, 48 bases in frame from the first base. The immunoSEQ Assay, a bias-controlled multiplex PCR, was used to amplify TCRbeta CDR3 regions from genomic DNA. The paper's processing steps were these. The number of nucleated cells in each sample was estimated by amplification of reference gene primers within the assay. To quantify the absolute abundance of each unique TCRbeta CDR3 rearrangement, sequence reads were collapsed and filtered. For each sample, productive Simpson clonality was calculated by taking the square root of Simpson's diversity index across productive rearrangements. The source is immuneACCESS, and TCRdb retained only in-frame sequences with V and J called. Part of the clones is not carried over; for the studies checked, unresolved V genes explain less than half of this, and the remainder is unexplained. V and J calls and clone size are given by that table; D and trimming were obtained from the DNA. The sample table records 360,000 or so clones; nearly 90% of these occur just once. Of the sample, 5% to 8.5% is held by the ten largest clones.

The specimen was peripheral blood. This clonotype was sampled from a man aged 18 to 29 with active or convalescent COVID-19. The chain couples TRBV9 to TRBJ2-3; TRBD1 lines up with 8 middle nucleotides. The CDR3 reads CASSAWAGGGTDTQYF. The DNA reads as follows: TGTGCCAGCAGCGCCTGGGCAGGGGGCGGCACAGATACGCAGTATTTT.